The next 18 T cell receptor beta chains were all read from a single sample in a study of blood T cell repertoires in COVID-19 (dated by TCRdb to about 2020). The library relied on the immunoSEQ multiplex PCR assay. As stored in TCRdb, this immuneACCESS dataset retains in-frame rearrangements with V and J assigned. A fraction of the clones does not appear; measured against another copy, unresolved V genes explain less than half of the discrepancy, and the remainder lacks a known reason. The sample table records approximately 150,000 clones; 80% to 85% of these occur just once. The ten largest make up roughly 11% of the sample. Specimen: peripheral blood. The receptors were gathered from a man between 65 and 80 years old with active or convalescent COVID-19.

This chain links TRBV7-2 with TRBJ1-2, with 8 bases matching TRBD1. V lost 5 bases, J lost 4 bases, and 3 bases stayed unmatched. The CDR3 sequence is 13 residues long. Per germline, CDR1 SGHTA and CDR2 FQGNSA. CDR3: CASSPQGGYGYTF. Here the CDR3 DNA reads TGTGCCAGCAGCCCACAGGGGGGCTATGGCTACACCTTC.

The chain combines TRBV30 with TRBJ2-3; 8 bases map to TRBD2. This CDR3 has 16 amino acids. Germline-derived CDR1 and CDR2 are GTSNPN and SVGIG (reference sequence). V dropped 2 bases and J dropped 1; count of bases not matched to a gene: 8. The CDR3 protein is CAWSTGRAGGTDTQYF. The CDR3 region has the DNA TGTGCCTGGAGTACCGGTAGAGCGGGAGGCACAGATACGCAGTATTTT.

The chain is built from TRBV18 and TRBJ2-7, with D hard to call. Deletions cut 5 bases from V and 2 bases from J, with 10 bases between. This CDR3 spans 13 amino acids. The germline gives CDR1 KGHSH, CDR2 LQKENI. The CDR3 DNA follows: TGTGCCAGCTCAGGAGACGGCCCCTACGAGCAGTACTTC. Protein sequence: CASSGDGPYEQYF.

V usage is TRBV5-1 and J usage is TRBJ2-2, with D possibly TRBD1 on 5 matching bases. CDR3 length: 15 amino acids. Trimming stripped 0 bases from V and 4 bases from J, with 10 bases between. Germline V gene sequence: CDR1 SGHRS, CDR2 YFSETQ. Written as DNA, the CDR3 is TGCGCCAGCAGCTTGGGAAGGGGCGGCACCGGGGAGCTGTTTTTT. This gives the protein CASSLGRGGTGELFF.

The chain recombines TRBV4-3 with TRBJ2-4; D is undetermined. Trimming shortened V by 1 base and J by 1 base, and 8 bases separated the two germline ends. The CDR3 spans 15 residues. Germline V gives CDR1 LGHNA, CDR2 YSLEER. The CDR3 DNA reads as TGCGCCAGCAGCCAAGCCTTACTTGCCAAAAACATTCAGTACTTC. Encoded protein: CASSQALLAKNIQYF.

CDR3 in DNA: TGTGCCAGCAAGACGGGAGCTTTCTTT. Its protein product is CASKTGAFF. The chain joins TRBV2 to TRBJ1-1; D not certain. In germline, CDR1 is SNHLY, CDR2 FYNNEI. Trimming cost V 7 bases and J 10 bases, with 7 bases left between them. CDR3 length: 9 amino acids.

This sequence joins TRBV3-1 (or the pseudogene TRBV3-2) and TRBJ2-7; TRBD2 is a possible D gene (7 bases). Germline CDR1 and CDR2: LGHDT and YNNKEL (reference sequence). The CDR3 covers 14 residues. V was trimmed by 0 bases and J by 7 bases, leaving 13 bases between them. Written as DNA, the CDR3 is TGTGCCAGCAGCCAAGAGGGGGGGCTGAGAGAGCAGTACTTC. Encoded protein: CASSQEGGLREQYF.

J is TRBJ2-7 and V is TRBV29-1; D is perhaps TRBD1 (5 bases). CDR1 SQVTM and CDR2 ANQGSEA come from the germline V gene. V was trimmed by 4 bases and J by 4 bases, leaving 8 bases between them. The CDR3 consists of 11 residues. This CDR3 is CSVGAGYEQYF. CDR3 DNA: TGCAGCGTTGGGGCAGGGTACGAGCAGTACTTC.

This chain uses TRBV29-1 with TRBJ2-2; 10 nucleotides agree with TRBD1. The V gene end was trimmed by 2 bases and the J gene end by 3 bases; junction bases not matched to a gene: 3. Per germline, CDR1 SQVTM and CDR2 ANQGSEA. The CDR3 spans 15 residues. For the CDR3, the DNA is TGCAGCGTTGAATCGGGACAGGGGTACACCGGGGAGCTGTTTTTT. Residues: CSVESGQGYTGELFF.

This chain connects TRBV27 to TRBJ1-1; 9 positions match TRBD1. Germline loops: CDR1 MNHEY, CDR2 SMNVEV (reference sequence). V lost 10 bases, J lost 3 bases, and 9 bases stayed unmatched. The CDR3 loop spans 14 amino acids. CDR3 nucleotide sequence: TGTGCCACATGGACAGGGGAGTGGTACACTGAAGCTTTCTTT. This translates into CATWTGEWYTEAFF.

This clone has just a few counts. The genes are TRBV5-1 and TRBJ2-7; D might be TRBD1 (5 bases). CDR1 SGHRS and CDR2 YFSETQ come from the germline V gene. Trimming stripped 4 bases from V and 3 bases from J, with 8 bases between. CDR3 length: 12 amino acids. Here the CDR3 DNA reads TGCGCCAGCAGCCCCGACAGCTACGAGCAGTACTTC. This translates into CASSPDSYEQYF. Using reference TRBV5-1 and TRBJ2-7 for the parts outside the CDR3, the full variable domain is KAGVTQTPRYLIKTRGQQVTLSCSPISGHRSVSWYQQTPGQGLQFLFEYFSETQRNKGNFPGRFSGRQFSNSRSEMNVSTLELGDSALYLCASSPDSYEQYFGPGTRLTVT.

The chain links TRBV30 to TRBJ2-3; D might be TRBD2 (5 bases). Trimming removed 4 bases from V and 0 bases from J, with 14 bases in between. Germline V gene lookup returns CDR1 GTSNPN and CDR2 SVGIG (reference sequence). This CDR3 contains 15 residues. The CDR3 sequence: CAWTGGGTSTDTQYF. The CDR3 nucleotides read TGTGCCTGGACCGGCGGAGGTACTAGCACAGATACGCAGTATTTT.

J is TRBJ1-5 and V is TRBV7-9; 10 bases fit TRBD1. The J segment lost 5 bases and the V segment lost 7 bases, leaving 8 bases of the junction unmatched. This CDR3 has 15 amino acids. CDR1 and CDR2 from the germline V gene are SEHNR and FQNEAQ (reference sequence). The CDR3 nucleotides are TGTGCCAGCACCGGAGAGGGGACAGGGGATCAGCCCCAGCATTTT. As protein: CASTGEGTGDQPQHF.

The CDR3 here is CASAGGFNQPQHF. The CDR3 DNA follows: TGTGCCAGCGCAGGGGGCTTCAATCAGCCCCAGCATTTT. The chain carries TRBV25-1 and TRBJ1-5; 8 bases align to TRBD1. This CDR3 spans 13 amino acids. V trimming: 8 bases; J trimming: 3 bases; junction bases outside the gene matches: 3. Germline V gene sequence: CDR1 MGHDK, CDR2 SYGVNS.

The CDR3 spells CASSLLGQGTYEQYF. CDR3 in DNA: TGTGCCAGCAGTTTACTGGGACAGGGGACTTACGAGCAGTACTTC. The J gene is TRBJ2-7, the V gene TRBV27, with 10 bases matching TRBD1. The V and J ends lost 2 bases and 4 bases, in that order; junction bases with no gene match: 5. This CDR3 has 15 amino acids. Germline CDR1 reads MNHEY; CDR2 reads SMNVEV (reference sequence).

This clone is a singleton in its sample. This chain's CDR3 is CASSKMKGQASLGAHYGYTF. The CDR3 bases are TGTGCCAGCTCCAAAATGAAGGGACAGGCCTCCCTCGGCGCCCACTATGGCTACACCTTC. The chain links TRBV27 to TRBJ1-2; TRBD1 matches 8 bases. Germline CDR1 is MNHEY and CDR2 is SMNVEV (reference sequence). The CDR3 runs to 20 residues. V lost 8 bases and J lost 3; bases outside the gene matches: 26.

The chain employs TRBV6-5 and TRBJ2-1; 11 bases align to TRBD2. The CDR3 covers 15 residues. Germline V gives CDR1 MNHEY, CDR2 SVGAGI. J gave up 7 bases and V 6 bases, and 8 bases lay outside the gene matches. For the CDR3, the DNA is TGTGCCAGCAGCTTAGGGACTAGCGGATCGAATGAGCAGTTCTTC. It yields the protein CASSLGTSGSNEQFF.

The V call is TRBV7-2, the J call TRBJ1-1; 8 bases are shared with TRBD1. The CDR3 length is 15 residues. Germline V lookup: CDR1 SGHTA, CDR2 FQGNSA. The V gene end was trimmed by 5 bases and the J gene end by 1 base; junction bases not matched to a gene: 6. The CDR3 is CASSLLDRENTEAFF. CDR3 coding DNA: TGTGCCAGCAGCCTACTGGACAGGGAGAACACTGAAGCTTTCTTT. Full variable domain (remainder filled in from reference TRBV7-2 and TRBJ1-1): GAGVSQSPSNKVTEKGKDVELRCDPISGHTALYWYRQSLGQGLEFLIYFQGNSAPDKSGLPSDRFSAERTGGSVSTLTIQRTQQEDSAVYLCASSLLDRENTEAFFGQGTRLTVV.